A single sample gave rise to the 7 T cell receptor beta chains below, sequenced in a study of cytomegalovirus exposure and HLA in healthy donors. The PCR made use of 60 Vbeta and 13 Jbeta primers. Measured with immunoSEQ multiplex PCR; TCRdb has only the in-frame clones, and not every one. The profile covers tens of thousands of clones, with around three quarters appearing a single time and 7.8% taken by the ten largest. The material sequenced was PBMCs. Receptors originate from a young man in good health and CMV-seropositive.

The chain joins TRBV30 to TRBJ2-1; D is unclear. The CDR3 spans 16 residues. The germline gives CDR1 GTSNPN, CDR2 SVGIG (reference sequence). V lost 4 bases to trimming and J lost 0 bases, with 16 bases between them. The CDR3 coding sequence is TGTGCCTGGATTGATACCGAGAAGAGCTCCTACAATGAGCAGTTCTTC. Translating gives CAWIDTEKSSYNEQFF.

The CDR3 DNA reads as TGTGCCAGCTCCAGGGGGTCCGATCAGCCCCAGCATTTT. It codes for CASSRGSDQPQHF. The chain links TRBV18 to TRBJ1-5; 7 bases are shared with TRBD1. The germline V gene encodes CDR1 KGHSH and CDR2 LQKENI. This CDR3 contains 13 residues. The J segment lost 5 bases and the V segment lost 6 bases, leaving 4 bases of the junction unmatched.

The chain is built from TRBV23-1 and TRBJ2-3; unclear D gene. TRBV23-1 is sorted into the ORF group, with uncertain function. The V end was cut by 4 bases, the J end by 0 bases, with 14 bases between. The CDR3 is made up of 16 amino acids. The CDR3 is CASSRRGRPSTDTQYF. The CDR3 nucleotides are TGCGCCAGCAGTCGACGCGGAAGACCCAGCACAGATACGCAGTATTTT.

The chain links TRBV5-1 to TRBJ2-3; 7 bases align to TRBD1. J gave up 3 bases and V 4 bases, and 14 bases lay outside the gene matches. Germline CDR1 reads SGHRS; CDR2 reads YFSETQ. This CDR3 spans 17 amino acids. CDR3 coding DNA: TGCGCCAGCAGCCCCGGAGGTTCAGGGGGATTTACAGATACGCAGTATTTT. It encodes CASSPGGSGGFTDTQYF. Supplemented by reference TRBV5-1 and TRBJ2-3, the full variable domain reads KAGVTQTPRYLIKTRGQQVTLSCSPISGHRSVSWYQQTPGQGLQFLFEYFSETQRNKGNFPGRFSGRQFSNSRSEMNVSTLELGDSALYLCASSPGGSGGFTDTQYFGPGTRLTVL.

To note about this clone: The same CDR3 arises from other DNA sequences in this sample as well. The CDR3 reads CAWSVGGSYEQYF. The CDR3 nucleotides read TGTGCCTGGAGTGTCGGGGGGTCCTACGAGCAGTACTTC. The V call is TRBV30, the J call TRBJ2-7; the match to TRBD2 covers 7 bases. This CDR3 spans 13 amino acids. The V gene end was trimmed by 0 bases and the J gene end by 1 base; junction bases not matched to a gene: 0. In germline, CDR1 is GTSNPN, CDR2 SVGIG (reference sequence).

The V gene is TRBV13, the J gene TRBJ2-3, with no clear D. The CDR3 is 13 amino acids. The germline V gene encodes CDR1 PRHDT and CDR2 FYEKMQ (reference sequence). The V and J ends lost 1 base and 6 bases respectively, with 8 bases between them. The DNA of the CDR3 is TGTGCCAGCAGCTTAGTCATGAGGGATACGCAGTATTTT. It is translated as CASSLVMRDTQYF.

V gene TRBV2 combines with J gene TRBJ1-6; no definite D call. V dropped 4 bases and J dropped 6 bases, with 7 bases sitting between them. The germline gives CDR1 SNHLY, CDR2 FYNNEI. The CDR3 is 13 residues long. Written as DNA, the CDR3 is TGTGCCAGCAGTGGTCAGATTAATTCACCCCTCCACTTT. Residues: CASSGQINSPLHF.